The text below deals with one T cell receptor (beta chain). Its antigen is unidentified. These data are taken from a study of breast tumors, draining lymph nodes, adjacent tissues. Regarding the study as a whole: Luminal-like breast cancer showed significantly higher tumor–nontumor repertoire similarity than basal-like. That most tumor T cells come from lymph nodes remained unproven. The data were judged consistent with most tumor T cells coming from lymph node and expanding in tumor.

The lymph nodes were axillary draining lymph nodes from breast cancer patients. This CDR3 contains 14 residues. V lost 6 bases and J lost 7; bases outside the gene matches: 7. Germline V gene sequence: CDR1 DFQATT, CDR2 SNEGSKA (reference sequence). TCRdb independently ran MiXCR on the multiplex PCR reads; one entry per CDR3 protein. The sample has about 230,000 distinct CDR3 sequences, approximately 30% seen once. The rearrangement links TRBV20-1 to TRBJ2-1; 12 bases map to TRBD2. The clonotype was recovered from a female donor with breast cancer. Some clones in this sample may be carry-over from other donors' samples. Sequencing was performed on axillary lymph node tissue. In DNA form, the CDR3 reads TGCAGTGCCACGACTAGCGGGAGAGGTAATGAGCAGTTCTTC. This sequence encodes CSATTSGRGNEQFF.